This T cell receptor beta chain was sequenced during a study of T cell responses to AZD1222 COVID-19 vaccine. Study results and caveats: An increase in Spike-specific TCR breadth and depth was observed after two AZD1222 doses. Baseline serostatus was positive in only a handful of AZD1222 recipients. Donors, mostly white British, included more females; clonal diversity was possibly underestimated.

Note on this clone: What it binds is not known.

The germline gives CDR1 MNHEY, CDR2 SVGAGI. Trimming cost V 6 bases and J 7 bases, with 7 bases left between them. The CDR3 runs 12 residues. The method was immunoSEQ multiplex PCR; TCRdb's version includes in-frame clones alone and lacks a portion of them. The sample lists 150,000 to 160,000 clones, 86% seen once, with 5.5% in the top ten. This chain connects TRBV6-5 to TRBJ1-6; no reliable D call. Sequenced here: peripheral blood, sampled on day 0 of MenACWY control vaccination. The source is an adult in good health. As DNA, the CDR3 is TGTGCCAGCAGCAATCCGAATTCACCCCTCCACTTT. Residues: CASSNPNSPLHF.